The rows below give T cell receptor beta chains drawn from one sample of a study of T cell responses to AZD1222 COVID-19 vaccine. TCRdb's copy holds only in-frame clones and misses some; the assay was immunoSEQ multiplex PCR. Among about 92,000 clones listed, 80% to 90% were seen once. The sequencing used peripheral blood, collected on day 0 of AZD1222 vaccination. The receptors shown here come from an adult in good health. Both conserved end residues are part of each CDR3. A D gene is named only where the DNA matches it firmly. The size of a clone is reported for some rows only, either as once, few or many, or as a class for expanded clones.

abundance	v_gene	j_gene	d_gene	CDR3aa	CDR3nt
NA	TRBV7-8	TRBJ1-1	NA	CASSLVRYGSTEAFF	TGTGCCAGCAGCTTAGTTCGGTATGGTAGCACTGAAGCTTTCTTT
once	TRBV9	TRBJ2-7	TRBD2	CASSSRTGLAGGPSSYEQYF	TGTGCCAGCAGCTCACGAACGGGACTAGCGGGAGGACCTAGCTCCTACGAGCAGTACTTC
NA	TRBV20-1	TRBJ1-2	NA	CSARDPRGYTF	TGCAGTGCTAGAGATCCCCGAGGCTACACCTTC
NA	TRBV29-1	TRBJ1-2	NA	CSVSAGVWVGYTF	TGCAGCGTATCGGCTGGAGTGTGGGTGGGCTACACCTTC
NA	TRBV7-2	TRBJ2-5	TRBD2	CASTLTSLETQYF	TGTGCCAGCACCCTGACTAGCCTGGAGACCCAGTACTTC
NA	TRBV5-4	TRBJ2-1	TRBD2	CASSLGGRAYNEQFF	TGTGCCAGCAGCTTGGGTGGGAGGGCATACAATGAGCAGTTCTTC
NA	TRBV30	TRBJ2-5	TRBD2	CAWSVRLGLAGTETQYF	TGTGCCTGGAGTGTACGGTTGGGGCTAGCGGGGACAGAGACCCAGTACTTC
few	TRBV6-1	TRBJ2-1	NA	CASSEGSYNEQFF	TGTGCCAGCAGTGAGGGCTCCTACAATGAGCAGTTCTTC
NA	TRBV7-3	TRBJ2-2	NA	CASSLTGTRNTGELFF	TGTGCCAGCAGCTTAACAGGGACTCGAAACACCGGGGAGCTGTTTTTT
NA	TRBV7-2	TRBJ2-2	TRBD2	CASSLRLAGVPGELFF	TGTGCCAGCAGCTTACGACTAGCGGGGGTCCCCGGGGAGCTGTTTTTT
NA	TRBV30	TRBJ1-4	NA	CAWSVDGTLNEKLFF	TGTGCCTGGAGTGTCGACGGGACACTGAATGAAAAACTGTTTTTT
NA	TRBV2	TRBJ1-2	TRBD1	CASSLTGETGYTF	TGTGCCAGCAGCCTGACAGGGGAGACCGGCTACACCTTC
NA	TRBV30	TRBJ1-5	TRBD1	CAWSKQGGNQPQHF	TGTGCCTGGAGTAAACAGGGGGGGAATCAGCCCCAGCATTTT
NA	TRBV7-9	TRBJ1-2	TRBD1	CASSLLDRGTLGYTF	TGTGCCAGCAGCTTATTGGACAGGGGAACCCTTGGCTACACCTTC
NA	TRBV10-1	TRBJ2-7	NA	CASSEWLGGLQYF	TGCGCCAGCAGTGAGTGGCTAGGAGGGCTACAGTACTTC
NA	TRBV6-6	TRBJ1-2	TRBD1	CASAGQAYGYTF	TGTGCCAGTGCAGGACAGGCTTATGGCTACACCTTC
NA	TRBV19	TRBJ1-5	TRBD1	CASSIYGQGDNQPQHF	TGTGCCAGTAGTATCTACGGACAGGGTGATAATCAGCCCCAGCATTTT
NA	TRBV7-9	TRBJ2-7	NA	CASSSLTGLEQYF	TGTGCCAGCAGCTCCCTGACAGGACTCGAGCAGTACTTC
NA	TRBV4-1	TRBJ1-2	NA	CASSQVAGDDYGYTF	TGCGCCAGCAGCCAAGTAGCCGGTGATGACTATGGCTACACCTTC
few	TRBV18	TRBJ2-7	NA	CASSPGLSYEQYF	TGTGCCAGCTCCCCCGGGCTCTCCTACGAGCAGTACTTC
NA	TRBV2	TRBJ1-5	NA	CASTLGGGGQPQHF	TGTGCCAGCACCCTTGGAGGGGGGGGTCAGCCCCAGCATTTT
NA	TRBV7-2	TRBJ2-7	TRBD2	CASSFFGRDEQYF	TGTGCCAGCAGCTTCTTCGGGAGGGACGAGCAGTACTTC
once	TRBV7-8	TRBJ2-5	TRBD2	CASSLAWAGGELETQYF	TGTGCCAGCAGCTTAGCTTGGGCGGGGGGGGAGTTGGAGACCCAGTACTTC
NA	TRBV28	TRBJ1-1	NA	CASSLLWSSEAFF	TGTGCCAGCAGTTTATTATGGTCCTCTGAAGCTTTCTTT
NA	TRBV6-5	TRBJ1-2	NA	CATEAQGSYGYTF	TGTGCCACCGAAGCACAGGGATCTTATGGCTACACCTTC
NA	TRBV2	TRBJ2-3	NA	CASKAATSTDTQYF	TGTGCCAGCAAGGCGGCGACTAGCACAGATACGCAGTATTTT
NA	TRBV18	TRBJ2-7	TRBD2	CASSFSGGAYEQYF	TGTGCCAGCTCTTTTAGCGGGGGGGCCTACGAGCAGTACTTC
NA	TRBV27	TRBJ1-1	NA	CASSSLGGGRTEAFF	TGTGCCAGCAGCTCCCTCGGGGGTGGAAGAACTGAAGCTTTCTTT
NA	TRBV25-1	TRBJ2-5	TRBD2	CASSSFGGARETQYF	TGTGCCAGCAGTTCCTTCGGGGGGGCGCGTGAGACCCAGTACTTC
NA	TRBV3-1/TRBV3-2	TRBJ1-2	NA	CASSRGGVRNYGYTF	TGTGCCAGCAGCCGGGGAGGGGTACGTAACTATGGCTACACCTTC
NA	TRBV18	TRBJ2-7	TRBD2	CASSPPPSEAGGSHEQYF	TGTGCCAGCTCACCACCGCCCAGTGAAGCGGGAGGGTCCCACGAGCAGTACTTC
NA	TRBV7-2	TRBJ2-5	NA	CASSFSWGETQYF	TGTGCCAGCAGCTTTAGTTGGGGAGAGACCCAGTACTTC
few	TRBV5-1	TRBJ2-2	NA	CASSPGNTGELFF	TGCGCCAGCAGCCCCGGGAACACCGGGGAGCTGTTTTTT
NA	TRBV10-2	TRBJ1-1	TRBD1	CASRAGTENTEAFF	TGCGCCAGCAGGGCCGGGACAGAGAACACTGAAGCTTTCTTT
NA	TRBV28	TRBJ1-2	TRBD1	CASSLLGTGGAQGYTF	TGTGCCAGCAGTTTACTAGGGACAGGGGGCGCCCAAGGCTACACCTTC
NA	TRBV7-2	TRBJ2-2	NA	CASSFSQANTGELFF	TGTGCCAGCAGCTTCAGTCAGGCGAACACCGGGGAGCTGTTTTTT
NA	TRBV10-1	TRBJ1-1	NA	CASPLLRLNTEAFF	TGCGCCAGTCCCCTCCTTCGACTGAACACTGAAGCTTTCTTT
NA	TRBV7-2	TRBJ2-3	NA	CASSRQNIDTQYF	TGTGCCAGCAGCCGACAAAATATAGATACGCAGTATTTT
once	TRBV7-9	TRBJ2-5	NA	CASSFTRAGGETQYF	TGTGCCAGCAGCTTCACCAGGGCTGGCGGAGAGACCCAGTACTTC
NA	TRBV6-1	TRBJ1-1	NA	CASSEVWNTEAFF	TGTGCCAGCAGTGAAGTCTGGAACACTGAAGCTTTCTTT
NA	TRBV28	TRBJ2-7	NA	CASRTSSYEQYF	TGTGCCAGCAGGACAAGCTCCTACGAGCAGTACTTC
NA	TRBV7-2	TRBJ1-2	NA	CASSFPGAQTGGYTF	TGTGCCAGCAGCTTCCCCGGGGCACAAACAGGCGGCTACACCTTC
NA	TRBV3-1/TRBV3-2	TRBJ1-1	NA	CASSHTVNTEAFF	TGTGCCAGCAGCCATACAGTGAACACTGAAGCTTTCTTT
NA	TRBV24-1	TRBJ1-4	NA	CATSVEGTTNEKLFF	TGTGCCACCAGTGTGGAGGGGACAACTAATGAAAAACTGTTTTTT
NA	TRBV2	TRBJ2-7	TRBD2	CASRELAGGPTSYEQYF	TGTGCCAGCAGGGAATTAGCGGGGGGGCCGACATCCTACGAGCAGTACTTC
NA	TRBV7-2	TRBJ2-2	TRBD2	CASSFLTSGYTGELFF	TGTGCCAGCAGCTTTTTGACTAGCGGCTACACCGGGGAGCTGTTTTTT
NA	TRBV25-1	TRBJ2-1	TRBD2	CASSLAGGYNEQFF	TGTGCCAGCAGCCTAGCGGGGGGTTACAATGAGCAGTTCTTC
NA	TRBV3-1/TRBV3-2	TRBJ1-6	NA	CASSVKDGYSYNSPLHF	TGTGCCAGCAGCGTTAAGGATGGTTACTCCTATAATTCACCCCTCCACTTT
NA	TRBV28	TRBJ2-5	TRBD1	CASSTRQGPNPTQYF	TGTGCCAGCAGTACCCGACAGGGGCCCAATCCTACCCAGTACTTC
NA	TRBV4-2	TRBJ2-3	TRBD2	CASSLERGGGDTQYF	TGTGCCAGCAGCCTAGAGCGGGGGGGTGGAGATACGCAGTATTTT
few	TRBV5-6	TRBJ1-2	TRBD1	CASSPLSRRTGENYGYTF	TGTGCCAGCAGCCCGCTTTCCAGACGCACAGGGGAGAACTATGGCTACACCTTC
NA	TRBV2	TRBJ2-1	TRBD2	CASGGGLAGYEQFF	TGTGCCAGCGGTGGGGGACTAGCGGGTTATGAGCAGTTCTTC
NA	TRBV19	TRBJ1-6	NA	CASTQGWTDNSPLHF	TGTGCCAGTACCCAGGGTTGGACAGATAATTCACCCCTCCACTTT
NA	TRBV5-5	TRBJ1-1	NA	CATSVPLTVNTEAFF	TGTGCCACTTCAGTGCCACTTACTGTGAACACTGAAGCTTTCTTT